This TCR beta chain stems from a study of blood T cell repertoires in COVID-19. Turning to the study itself: The cDNA or gDNA used as material had been derived from T cells, B-cell-depleted T cells, or PBMCs.

TCRdb's copy holds only in-frame clones and misses some; the assay was immunoSEQ multiplex PCR. The data hold approximately 220,000 clones, with less than 90% observed a single time. The CDR3 extends over 15 amino acids. Germline assignment: CDR1 LGHNA and CDR2 YNFKEQ. V gave up 1 base and J gave up 3 bases; unmatched junction bases: 3. This TCR was sampled from a woman aged 55-69 years who had recovered from COVID-19. The specimen was peripheral blood. The V call is TRBV4-2, the J call TRBJ2-7, with 10 bases fitting TRBD2. The CDR3 bases are TGTGCCAGCAGCCAAGCCCTAGCGGGGGACTACGAGCAGTACTTC. As protein: CASSQALAGDYEQYF.